This T cell receptor beta chain stems from a study of early T cells in non-severe SARS-CoV-2 infection. Background on the study: Whole-blood bulk RNA, unsorted, was sequenced, and chains were unpaired.

CDR3 length: 14 amino acids. Germline CDR1 is SGHNT and CDR2 is YYREEE (reference sequence). After removal of 2 bases from V and 1 base from J, the junction contained 1 base not matched to a gene. Of note for this clonotype: The antigen is undetermined.

Individual cDNA molecules were tagged with unique molecular identifiers. One entry per CDR3 protein results from TCRdb running MiXCR on the 5' RACE reads. The repertoire holds roughly 58,000 distinct CDR3 sequences, with around a tenth as singletons. Whole-study results and caveats: VDJdb-based annotation leaned toward anti-spike CD8 responses and missed private and CD4 specificities.

Specimen: whole blood. The chain employs TRBV5-4 and TRBJ2-3; 7 bases line up with TRBD1. The receptor was derived from an adult who was a healthcare worker with PCR-confirmed SARS-CoV-2 infection or an uninfected control (not recorded which). The CDR3, as DNA: TGTGCCAGCAGCTTACAGGGGCGCACAGATACGCAGTATTTT. Amino acids: CASSLQGRTDTQYF.